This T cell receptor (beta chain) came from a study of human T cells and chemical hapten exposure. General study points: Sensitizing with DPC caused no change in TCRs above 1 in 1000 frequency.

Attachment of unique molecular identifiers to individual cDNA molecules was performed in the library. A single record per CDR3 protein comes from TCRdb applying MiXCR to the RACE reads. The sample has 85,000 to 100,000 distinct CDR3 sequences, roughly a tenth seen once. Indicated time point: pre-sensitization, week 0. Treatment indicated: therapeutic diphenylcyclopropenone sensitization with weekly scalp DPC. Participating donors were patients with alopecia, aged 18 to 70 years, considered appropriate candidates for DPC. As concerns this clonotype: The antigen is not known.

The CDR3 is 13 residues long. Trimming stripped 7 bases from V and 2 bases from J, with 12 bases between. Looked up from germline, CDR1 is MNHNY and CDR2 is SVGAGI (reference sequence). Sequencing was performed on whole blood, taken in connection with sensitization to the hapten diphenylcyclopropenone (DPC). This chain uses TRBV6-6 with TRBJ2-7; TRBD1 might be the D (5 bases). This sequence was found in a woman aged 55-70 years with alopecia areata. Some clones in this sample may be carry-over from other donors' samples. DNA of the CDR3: TGTGCCAGCATGAGTCAGGGTACCTACGAGCAGTACTTC. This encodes CASMSQGTYEQYF.